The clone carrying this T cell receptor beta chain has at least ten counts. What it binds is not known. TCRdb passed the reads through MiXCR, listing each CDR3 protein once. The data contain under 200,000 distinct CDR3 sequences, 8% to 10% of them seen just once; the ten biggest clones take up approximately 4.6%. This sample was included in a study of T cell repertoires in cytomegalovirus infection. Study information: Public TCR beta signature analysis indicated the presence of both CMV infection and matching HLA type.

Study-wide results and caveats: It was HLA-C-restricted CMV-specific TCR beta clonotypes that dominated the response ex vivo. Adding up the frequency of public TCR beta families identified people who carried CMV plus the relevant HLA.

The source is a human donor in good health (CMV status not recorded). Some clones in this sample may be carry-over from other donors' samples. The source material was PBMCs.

CDR3 sequence reads: CASSLFGREQYF. The CDR3 nucleotides read TGTGCCAGCAGCTTATTTGGACGCGAGCAGTACTTC. This sequence joins TRBV7-8 and TRBJ2-7; D gene uncertain. The V gene lost 2 bases and the J gene lost 6 bases, with 8 bases spanning the gap. The CDR3 runs 12 residues. Germline V gene data show CDR1 as SGHVS and CDR2 as FQNEAQ.